The present entry profiles one TCR beta chain with its context. The antigen remains undetermined. This sample stems from a study of glioma-infiltrating T cells after dendritic cell vaccination. Looking at the study overall: At biweekly intervals, patients got three intradermal dendritic cell vaccine injections.

Documented time point: after dendritic cell vaccination, including at tumor progression/relapse. Study-level findings and limits: Few patients contributed both blood and tumor specimens.

Method: immunoSEQ multiplex PCR; TCRdb's copy keeps in-frame clones and lacks some. The table shows about 58,000 clones, with approximately 87% occurring only once. V was pared by 1 base and J by 4 bases, with 10 bases between. There are 14 residues in the CDR3. CDR1 is SGHNT and CDR2 is YENEEA in the germline V gene. The V gene is TRBV11-3, the J gene TRBJ1-1, with D tentatively TRBD1 (6 bases). The starting material was blood, obtained after dendritic cell vaccination. The sequence was obtained from a human donor with glioblastoma. The CDR3: CASSLVQGSTEAFF. As DNA, the CDR3 is TGTGCCAGCAGCTTAGTGCAGGGGAGCACTGAAGCTTTCTTT.